The entry below gives a single T cell receptor (beta chain) sequence along with its context. Its antigen has not been determined. There are no base qualities to consult, and no much larger clone falls within one base. For the CD8 naive samples, CD45RO-negative cells were positively selected for CCR7, yielding a CD45RA+CCR7+ population from which TemRA cells were excluded. Healthy HIV-negative adults with no recently reported acute infections or vaccinations were included as donors. Only Caucasian adults living in Nashville, Tennessee, USA were represented among the donors. After blood collection by leukapheresis, PBMCs were isolated using Ficoll-Histopaque density gradient centrifugation and then cryopreserved in the vapor phase of liquid nitrogen. Analytical flow cytometry was used to check the purity and quantity of every magnetically sorted T cell population. From each sorted fraction, genomic DNA was isolated and quantified by UV absorbance on a Nanodrop 2000c.

The sample belongs to a study of shared clonotypes between healthy human individuals (TCRdb year 2020). Notes on the research overall: The cohort included three men and a couple of women between 18 and 49 years of age. Per donor, three plates each were used for CD4 naive and CD4 memory, two for CD8 naive, and one for CD8 memory. The study deeply sequenced blood TCR repertoires of five healthy adults to estimate repertoire size and the extent of clonotype sharing between individuals. To increase sequencing depth and limit assay-specific biases, different laboratories used diverse techniques to prepare libraries and sequence TCR repertoires. Each donor's leukapheresis produced roughly between roughly 0.85 and 9 billion PBMCs.

Using the deep immunoSEQ assay, multiplex PCR amplified TCR CDR3 regions from genomic DNA. Extracted genomic DNA from each cell subset was spread evenly across all wells of several immunoSEQ 96-well plates, with each plate serving as a replicate. For sorted subsets, 200 ng of genomic DNA, equivalent to tens of thousands of T cell genomes, went into each replicate PCR. The purified libraries were quantified using a Qubit 3.0 fluorometer, sized with a Bioanalyzer 2100, and then quantified again using the KAPA Library Quantification kit. A separate single-read 150-cycle Illumina NextSeq 550 flow cell was used to sequence each immunoSEQ 96-well plate. The study's own analysis went as follows. Because the immunoSEQ output held only junctional sequences and lacked quality scores, the filtering could not match the filtering applied to full-length reads. Sequences were annotated with PyIR, a Python wrapper for IgBLAST v1.9, using IMGT germline references to assign V/J genes and CDR3. Reads were removed for weak V/J assignments (E-value above 1e-6), missing CDR3, stop codons, out-of-frame junctions, or ambiguous translated residues. A V3J clonotype was defined by an identical inferred V gene, J gene, and CDR3 amino acid sequence. The percentage overlap between two repertoires was calculated by dividing the number of shared unique clonotypes by the size of the smaller repertoire. RTK rarefaction, the Chao1 estimator, and Recon v2.1 estimates of unobserved clonotypes were used to assess repertoire richness. Generation probabilities for all TCRbeta clonotypes obtained by the gDNA method from several donors were computed using OLGA. TCRdb stores this immuneACCESS table with in-frame sequences only. Part of the clones is absent; in the studies checked, under half of the shortfall reflects unresolved V genes, and no reason is known for the rest. V and J calls and clone size are those listed in that table; D and trimming were worked out from the DNA. In all, the sample holds 1.5 million to 2.5 million clones, and approximately 94% of those were seen once. The top ten hold roughly 1% of the sample.

The study at large found these results: Pairwise subsampling led to the expectation that sequencing depth would affect the degree of clonotype sharing among donors. Even with the large sequencing depth, rarefaction of the sorted-subset datasets indicated that sequencing was incomplete. Higher generation probabilities were observed for clonotypes shared by all four sorted-subset donors than for non-shared clonotypes. Estimated clonotype richness was generally larger for naive than for memory subsets. Sampling was limited to blood, and TCR repertoires in tissue likely differ from TCR repertoires in blood. Sharing across a handful of donors was observed for approximately 5% of naive CD4, 3% to 3.5% of naive CD8, 2.3% of memory CD4, and roughly 0.4% of memory CD8 clonotypes. The genetic and exposure-history diversity represented was limited by the small number of donors.

Reading from cysteine to phenylalanine, the CDR3 counts 14 amino acids. The read is trimmed to its CDR3 DNA, 42 bases read in frame from base 1. Relative to germline, V is 0 bases shorter and J is 2 bases shorter, with 8 bases between their ends. From the germline V gene, CDR1 is LGHNA and CDR2 is YSLEER. The clonotype comes from a man between 18 and 35 years old in good health. The specimen sequenced was naive CD8+ T cells sorted from blood. The label giving this sample's cell subset or site can be read as: CD45RA+CCR7+. The chain is assembled from TRBV4-3 and TRBJ2-7; the D gene cannot be resolved reliably. This receptor has the CDR3 CASSQDTETYEQYF. The bases read TGCGCCAGCAGCCAAGATACTGAGACCTACGAGCAGTACTTC.